These 23 T cell receptor beta chains originate from one sample sequenced in a study of cytomegalovirus exposure and HLA in healthy donors. Use of 60 Vbeta and 13 Jbeta primers characterized the PCR. Assay used: immunoSEQ multiplex PCR; TCRdb lists only in-frame clones, some missing. Of around 150,000 clones in the sample, 78% were seen once. The sequenced material came from PBMCs. Source of these receptors: a woman in her thirties or forties in good health and CMV-seronegative.

This clone was seen only once. The genes are TRBV5-1 and TRBJ2-7; 9 nucleotides line up with TRBD1. With V trimmed by 5 bases and J by 2 bases, 5 bases remained unmatched. The CDR3 totals 14 residues. From germline, CDR1 is SGHRS and CDR2 YFSETQ. DNA for the CDR3: TGCGCCAGCAGAGAACAGGGGGCAACCTACGAGCAGTACTTC. This translates into CASREQGATYEQYF.

This clone was observed a few times. CDR3 DNA sequence: TGTGCCAGCAGTCCGACAGATCCCTATGGCTACACCTTC. Its translation is CASSPTDPYGYTF. The chain employs TRBV28 and TRBJ1-2; TRBD1 is a possible D gene (5 bases). Germline values: CDR1 MDHEN, CDR2 SYDVKM. V was pared by 5 bases and J by 4 bases, with 11 bases between. The CDR3 extends over 13 amino acids.

The chain has TRBV7-3 and TRBJ2-3, with 9 bases fitting TRBD2. With 5 bases clipped from V and 2 bases from J, the junction kept 5 bases outside the gene matches. Per germline, CDR1 SGHTA and CDR2 FQGTGA. This CDR3 comprises 15 residues. Here the CDR3 reads CASSPSGGLTDTQYF. Written as DNA, the CDR3 is TGTGCCAGCAGCCCGAGCGGGGGGCTCACAGATACGCAGTATTTT.

The chain combines TRBV6-5 with TRBJ1-5; maybe TRBD1 (6 bases). The CDR3 contains 14 residues. V was shortened by 6 bases and J by 0 bases, with 9 bases between the two germline ends. In germline, CDR1 is MNHEY, CDR2 SVGAGI. This CDR3 reads CASRDRASNQPQHF. The DNA of the CDR3 is TGTGCCAGCAGGGACAGAGCTAGCAATCAGCCCCAGCATTTT.

This chain joins TRBV9 and TRBJ1-2; 7 bases agree with TRBD1. There are 15 residues in the CDR3. V gave up 3 bases and J gave up 4 bases; unmatched junction bases: 9. Germline V gives CDR1 SGDLS, CDR2 YYNGEE. The CDR3 spells CASSAYYRGGYGYTF. CDR3 DNA sequence: TGTGCCAGCAGCGCTTATTACAGGGGCGGCTATGGCTACACCTTC.

The V call is TRBV18, the J call TRBJ1-4, with 7 bases lining up with TRBD1. V shed 5 bases, J shed 3 bases, and the junction held 9 bases outside the gene matches. Germline values: CDR1 KGHSH, CDR2 LQKENI. This CDR3 comprises 16 residues. CDR3 sequence (DNA): TGTGCCAGCTCAAACACACACAGGGGTGCTAATGAAAAACTGTTTTTT. The encoded protein is CASSNTHRGANEKLFF.

V and J are TRBV28 and TRBJ1-1; D not resolved. Trimming cost V 4 bases and J 5 bases, with 17 bases left between them. Germline-derived CDR1 and CDR2 are MDHEN and SYDVKM. This CDR3 has 15 amino acids. The DNA for the CDR3 is TGTGCCAGCAGTTCGCCGTTTGAGGGAGGGACTGAAGCTTTCTTT. Encoded protein: CASSSPFEGGTEAFF.

V and J are TRBV6-6 and TRBJ1-1; possible D gene TRBD1, 6 bases. Germline CDR1 and CDR2: MNHNY and SVGAGI (reference sequence). The V end lost 5 bases, the J end lost 1 base, and 8 bases lay between the germline ends. This CDR3 comprises 13 residues. The CDR3 reads CASSQGRNTEAFF. The CDR3 nucleotides are TGTGCCAGCAGTCAGGGGCGGAACACTGAAGCTTTCTTT.

This sequence joins TRBV7-2 and TRBJ2-1, with 12 bases matching TRBD2. Trimming at V came to 4 bases and at J to 9 bases, leaving 4 bases not matched to a gene. This CDR3 spans 14 amino acids. CDR1 and CDR2 (germline): SGHTA, FQGNSA. This chain's CDR3 is CASSSSGGVSEQFF. CDR3 nucleotide sequence: TGTGCCAGCAGCTCTAGCGGGGGGGTGAGTGAGCAGTTCTTC.

The chain couples TRBV28 to TRBJ2-3, with D perhaps matching TRBD2 (6 bases). From germline, CDR1 is MDHEN and CDR2 SYDVKM. Trimming stripped 8 bases from V and 0 bases from J, with 6 bases between. The CDR3 covers 12 residues. The CDR3 DNA reads TGTGCCAGCGGGGGGAGCACAGATACGCAGTATTTT. Translating gives CASGGSTDTQYF.

The CDR3 loop reads CASSPSWTGAEAFF. The DNA for the CDR3 is TGTGCCAGCAGTCCCTCCTGGACAGGGGCTGAAGCTTTCTTT. The chain carries TRBV27 and TRBJ1-1; 9 bases map to TRBD1. The junction had 7 bases not matched to a gene; V was cut back by 5 bases and J by 6 bases. CDR3 length: 14 amino acids. From germline, CDR1 is MNHEY and CDR2 SMNVEV (reference sequence).

V and J are TRBV4-2 and TRBJ2-7; 7 bases are a match to TRBD2. Germline assignment: CDR1 LGHNA and CDR2 YNFKEQ. This CDR3 has 17 amino acids. Trimming at V came to 1 base and at J to 4 bases, leaving 13 bases not matched to a gene. CDR3 bases: TGTGCCAGCAGCCAAGCCATTCCCGGACTAGGGTTTTACGAGCAGTACTTC. It is translated as CASSQAIPGLGFYEQYF.

The chain carries TRBV7-9 and TRBJ2-3; TRBD2 aligns across 10 bases. Germline CDR1 reads SEHNR; CDR2 reads FQNEAQ (reference sequence). V lost 1 base and J lost 6; bases outside the gene matches: 7. This CDR3 spans 16 amino acids. The CDR3 DNA sequence: TGTGCCAGCAGCTTAGGCGGGGGACTAGCGCAGGATACGCAGTATTTT. Translated, it gives CASSLGGGLAQDTQYF.

As regards this clone: Other DNA variants within this sample encode the same CDR3. This chain uses TRBV18 with TRBJ1-6; TRBD1 matches at 9 bases. With V trimmed by 3 bases and J by 7 bases, 1 base remained unmatched. Germline-derived CDR1 and CDR2 are KGHSH and LQKENI. The CDR3 is 14 amino acids. CDR3 bases: TGTGCCAGCTCACCCGGACAGGGGAATTCACCCCTCCACTTT. Residues: CASSPGQGNSPLHF.

The genes are TRBV19 and TRBJ2-5, with 15 nucleotides matching TRBD2. The CDR3 loop spans 17 amino acids. In germline, CDR1 is LNHDA, CDR2 SQIVND (reference sequence). Germline trimming cut 5 bases from V and 5 bases from J; bases unmatched to any gene: 9. CDR3 nucleotides: TGTGCCAGTAGTCCCGGACTAGCGGGGGGGCGCGGGGAGACCCAGTACTTC. It is translated as CASSPGLAGGRGETQYF.

The genes are TRBV5-1 and TRBJ2-3; 13 nucleotides align to TRBD2. CDR3 length equals 16 residues. The germline V gene encodes CDR1 SGHRS and CDR2 YFSETQ. J lost 1 base, V lost 3 bases, and 2 bases had no gene match. CDR3: CASSWTSGGGTDTQYF. CDR3 in DNA: TGCGCCAGCAGCTGGACTAGCGGGGGTGGCACAGATACGCAGTATTTT.

This clone was counted between two and nine times. V is TRBV2 and J is TRBJ1-1; no reliable D call. Deletions cut 4 bases from V and 7 bases from J, with 16 bases between. Germline loops: CDR1 SNHLY, CDR2 FYNNEI. The CDR3 has 14 amino acids. CDR3 region: CASSVLSGSGEAFF. The CDR3 region has the DNA TGTGCCAGCAGTGTTTTATCAGGCTCCGGTGAAGCTTTCTTT.

The J gene is TRBJ2-7, the V gene TRBV5-4; 7 bases match TRBD2. The V gene end was trimmed by 4 bases and the J gene end by 3 bases; junction bases not matched to a gene: 13. The CDR3 length is 16 residues. CDR1 SGHNT and CDR2 YYREEE come from the germline V gene (reference sequence). This CDR3 reads CASSETSGGAIYEQYF. CDR3 DNA: TGTGCCAGCAGCGAAACGTCGGGGGGTGCTATCTACGAGCAGTACTTC.

The V and J genes are TRBV18 and TRBJ1-4; 9 bases agree with TRBD1. After removal of 0 bases from V and 4 bases from J, the junction contained 6 bases not matched to a gene. The CDR3 totals 17 residues. Germline V gives CDR1 KGHSH, CDR2 LQKENI. CDR3 DNA: TGTGCCAGCTCACCACCGGGACAGGGTCCATATAATGAAAAACTGTTTTTT. It translates to CASSPPGQGPYNEKLFF. Based on the CDR3 plus reference TRBV18 and TRBJ1-4, the full variable domain is NAGVMQNPRHLVRRRGQEARLRCSPMKGHSHVYWYRQLPEEGLKFMVYLQKENIIDESGMPKERFSAEFPKEGPSILRIQQVVRGDSAAYFCASSPPGQGPYNEKLFFGSGTQLSVL.

This chain joins TRBV7-3 and TRBJ2-2; perhaps TRBD1 as D (5 bases). Germline V gene lookup returns CDR1 SGHTA and CDR2 FQGTGA. The CDR3 sequence is 13 residues long. V gave up 5 bases and J gave up 7 bases, with 11 bases separating them. The CDR3 region is CASSLGHNGELFF. The CDR3 nucleotides read TGTGCCAGCAGCCTCGGACATAACGGGGAGCTGTTTTTT. Looking up the rest from reference TRBV7-3 and TRBJ2-2 gives the full variable domain: GAGVSQTPSNKVTEKGKYVELRCDPISGHTALYWYRQSLGQGPEFLIYFQGTGAADDSGLPNDRFFAVRPEGSVSTLKIQRTERGDSAVYLCASSLGHNGELFFGEGSRLTVL.

This clone was found once. V usage is TRBV5-4 and J usage is TRBJ2-3; 9 bases are shared with TRBD1. V was clipped by 4 bases and J by 2 bases; unmatched bases: 5. Germline V CDR1 and CDR2: SGHNT, YYREEE (reference sequence). The CDR3 extends over 15 amino acids. The CDR3 DNA is TGTGCCAGCAGCGCCGGGACAGGGTCCACAGATACGCAGTATTTT. Translating gives CASSAGTGSTDTQYF.

The chain couples TRBV5-1 to TRBJ1-1, with 8 bases lining up with TRBD1. V gave up 0 bases and J gave up 2 bases; unmatched junction bases: 6. The length of the CDR3 is 16 residues. Germline assignment: CDR1 SGHRS and CDR2 YFSETQ. CDR3 sequence: CASSLEAGGFNTEAFF. CDR3 DNA: TGCGCCAGCAGCTTGGAGGCAGGGGGCTTCAACACTGAAGCTTTCTTT.

The chain recombines TRBV19 with TRBJ2-7, with 7 bases identical to TRBD1. This CDR3 comprises 15 residues. V dropped 3 bases and J dropped 4; count of bases not matched to a gene: 9. CDR1 and CDR2 from the germline V gene are LNHDA and SQIVND (reference sequence). Written as DNA, the CDR3 is TGTGCCAGTAGTATTAAAGGACAGGTGGGTTACGAGCAGTACTTC. It translates to CASSIKGQVGYEQYF.